Each of the 25 T cell receptor beta chains below was sequenced from the same sample in a study of T-cell reconstitution after alpha-beta-depleted transplantation in children. Unique molecular identifiers were incorporated during preparation of the TCRbeta library. In TCRdb, the PCR reads were re-called with MiXCR into one record per CDR3 protein. The sample shows about 98,000 distinct CDR3 sequences, about a quarter of them seen only once. This material consisted of PBMCs, taken before TCRalphabeta/CD19-depleted stem cell transplant. The origin of the receptors is a boy aged 2-9 years with acute lymphoblastic leukemia, due to receive a stem cell transplant.

The chain carries TRBV29-1 and TRBJ2-7, with 10 bases identical to TRBD2. Trimming removed 4 bases from V and 4 bases from J; junction bases left unmatched: 7. The CDR3 length is 14 residues. Germline V CDR1 and CDR2: SQVTM, ANQGSEA. CDR3 nucleotides: TGCAGCGTTGGGGAGCGGGAGGGCCCTTACGAGCAGTACTTC. It yields the protein CSVGEREGPYEQYF.

This clonotype was seen a handful of times. The chain carries TRBV28 and TRBJ1-3, with a possible D match to TRBD1 (5 bases). CDR3 length equals 17 residues. V was pared by 6 bases and J by 0 bases, with 18 bases between. Germline loops: CDR1 MDHEN, CDR2 SYDVKM. The DNA for the CDR3 is TGTGCCAGCAGGTTAGGGGCCCATGCTTACTCTGGAAACACCATATATTTT. Its protein product is CASRLGAHAYSGNTIYF.

Only a few counts were recorded for this clonotype. The gene calls are TRBV7-2 and TRBJ2-1, with D possibly TRBD1 on 6 matching bases. This CDR3 contains 15 residues. Trimming took off 1 base at V and 2 bases at J, with 9 bases between the two ends. Looked up from germline, CDR1 is SGHTA and CDR2 is FQGNSA. CDR3 coding DNA: TGTGCCAGCAGCTTAGGGACAGCAACCTACAATGAGCAGTTCTTC. This gives the protein CASSLGTATYNEQFF.

This rearrangement joins TRBV11-2 to TRBJ2-5, with TRBD2 matching over 7 bases. After removal of 2 bases from V and 5 bases from J, the junction contained 11 bases not matched to a gene. The CDR3 spans 16 residues. The germline gives CDR1 SGHAT, CDR2 FQNNGV. The CDR3 DNA reads TGTGCCAGCAGCTTAAGCGCTAGCGGATTGCGGGAGACCCAGTACTTC. This translates into CASSLSASGLRETQYF.

The CDR3 DNA reads as TGTGCCAGCAGCTTAGCCATCGCACTAGCTAAGAGCACAGATACGCAGTATTTT. Amino acids: CASSLAIALAKSTDTQYF. The chain has TRBV11-1 and TRBJ2-3, with TRBD2 as a possible D gene (6 bases). The germline CDR1 and CDR2 sequences are SGHAT and FQDESV (reference sequence). This CDR3 contains 18 residues. V dropped 0 bases and J dropped 0 bases, with 16 bases sitting between them.

The chain uses TRBV20-1 and TRBJ2-3, with TRBD2 matching over 8 bases. Germline V gene data show CDR1 as DFQATT and CDR2 as SNEGSKA (reference sequence). The CDR3 runs 16 residues. V lost 0 bases and J lost 2; bases outside the gene matches: 7. Here the CDR3 reads CSARDSQREFTDTQYF. The CDR3 DNA reads as TGCAGTGCTAGAGATAGCCAGCGGGAGTTCACAGATACGCAGTATTTT.

This clonotype occurred a few times. The gene calls are TRBV6-1 and TRBJ2-2; 8 bases are a match to TRBD2. Trimming took 6 bases from V and 5 from J; bases not matched to a gene: 8. The V gene's germline CDR1 is MNHNS and CDR2 SASEGT. The CDR3 runs 15 residues. For the CDR3, the DNA is TGTGCCAGCAGCCAAAGACTAGCGCGAACCGGGGAGCTGTTTTTT. It yields the protein CASSQRLARTGELFF.

The chain is built from TRBV5-1 and TRBJ2-5; D is perhaps TRBD2 (5 bases). The DNA end is more similar to TRBJ2-7, so the J call may be wrong. Germline CDR1 is SGHRS and CDR2 is YFSETQ. The CDR3 is 13 amino acids. Here the CDR3 reads CASSSTGAYEQYF. CDR3 in DNA: TGCGCCAGCAGCTCCACCGGGGCCTACGAGCAGTACTTC.

This clonotype was counted between two and nine times. This sequence joins TRBV6-2 or TRBV6-3 and TRBJ1-5; D call uncertain. Germline loops: CDR1 MNHEY, CDR2 SVGEGT. V lost 2 bases to trimming and J lost 3 bases, with 14 bases between them. The length of the CDR3 is 16 residues. The CDR3 protein is CASSYVKGSINQPQHF. In nucleotides, the CDR3 is TGTGCCAGCAGTTACGTAAAGGGTAGTATCAATCAGCCCCAGCATTTT.

This clonotype was seen at least ten times. V usage is TRBV5-5 and J usage is TRBJ2-5, with D perhaps matching TRBD2 (6 bases). V lost 4 bases and J lost 5, with 18 bases in between. The CDR3 length is 15 residues. Germline values: CDR1 SGHKS, CDR2 YYEKEE (reference sequence). DNA for the CDR3: TGTGCCAGCAGCGCCGGAGGAGGGGCGATCGAGACCCAGTACTTC. It yields the protein CASSAGGGAIETQYF.

This sequence joins TRBV3-1 and TRBJ2-1, with 8 nucleotides matching TRBD2. This CDR3 is 16 amino acids long. The V segment lost 1 base and the J segment 4 bases; nucleotides outside the gene matches: 6. Germline CDR1 and CDR2: LGHDT and YNNKEL (reference sequence). CDR3 residues: CASSQGAASGYNEQFF. In DNA form, the CDR3 reads TGTGCCAGCAGCCAAGGGGCGGCTAGCGGGTACAATGAGCAGTTCTTC.

This chain connects TRBV29-1 to TRBJ2-7; no reliable D call. Germline V lookup: CDR1 SQVTM, CDR2 ANQGSEA. This CDR3 comprises 10 residues. V was pared by 4 bases and J by 6 bases, with 7 bases between. The CDR3 is CSVVWVEQYF. The CDR3 coding sequence is TGCAGCGTTGTTTGGGTCGAGCAGTACTTC.

The chain recombines TRBV18 with TRBJ1-1; D gene unclear. This CDR3 is built from 16 residues. Trimming took off 0 bases at V and 0 bases at J, with 11 bases between the two ends. From germline, CDR1 is KGHSH and CDR2 LQKENI. The CDR3 loop is CASSPPVGLMNTEAFF. The CDR3 bases are TGTGCCAGCTCACCACCCGTCGGTTTAATGAACACTGAAGCTTTCTTT.

This chain uses TRBV5-1 with TRBJ1-1; no definite D call. V was clipped by 0 bases and J by 2 bases, with 8 bases between them. This CDR3 comprises 14 residues. CDR1 is SGHRS, CDR2 YFSETQ, per germline. In DNA form, the CDR3 reads TGCGCCAGCAGCTTGGTTTTAGGAAACACTGAAGCTTTCTTT. It yields the protein CASSLVLGNTEAFF.

The chain has TRBV5-6 and TRBJ1-1; no definite D call. Germline V CDR1 and CDR2: SGHDT, YYEEEE. Trimming removed 3 bases from V and 0 bases from J, with 9 bases in between. This CDR3 comprises 14 residues. The CDR3 DNA is TGTGCCAGCAGCTATATAGAAGTGAACACTGAAGCTTTCTTT. Translated: CASSYIEVNTEAFF.

This clonotype has more than one count but fewer than ten. V usage is TRBV24-1 and J usage is TRBJ1-2; D is unclear. From germline, CDR1 is KGHDR and CDR2 SFDVKD. The CDR3 has 14 residues. Trimming removed 7 bases from V and 1 base from J, with 12 bases in between. The CDR3 loop is CATSPDGDNYGYTF. The CDR3 DNA reads TGTGCCACCAGCCCGGACGGCGATAACTATGGCTACACCTTC.

The CDR3 DNA sequence: TGTGCCAGCAGTTACAGGGTCGCGGTCGAGCAGTACTTC. Protein product: CASSYRVAVEQYF. The gene calls are TRBV6-2 or TRBV6-3 and TRBJ2-7; D not resolved. V gave up 2 bases and J gave up 6 bases, with 11 bases separating them. Germline V gene lookup returns CDR1 MNHEY and CDR2 SVGEGT. This CDR3 has 13 amino acids.

This clonotype was seen a few times. V and J are TRBV20-1 and TRBJ2-1, with TRBD2 identical over 8 bases. This CDR3 has 14 amino acids. V shed 8 bases and J 6 bases; nucleotides not matched to a gene: 12. Germline CDR1 is DFQATT and CDR2 is SNEGSKA (reference sequence). CDR3 nucleotides: TGCAGTCGCACTAGCGGAGGGGTCGCCAATGAGCAGTTCTTC. Protein product: CSRTSGGVANEQFF.

This clonotype was counted only a few times. The genes are TRBV3-1 and TRBJ2-5; 7 bases line up with TRBD1. Germline V gives CDR1 LGHDT, CDR2 YNNKEL (reference sequence). The CDR3 contains 15 residues. Trimming cost V 3 bases and J 7 bases; bases outside gene matches: 11. The CDR3 is CASSQAGGQMGTQYF. CDR3 bases: TGTGCCAGCAGCCAGGCAGGGGGACAGATGGGGACCCAGTACTTC.

V and J are TRBV12-3 or TRBV12-4 and TRBJ2-3; 14 positions match TRBD2. Trimming at V came to 5 bases and at J to 1 base, leaving 14 bases not matched to a gene. This CDR3 comprises 20 residues. CDR3 in DNA: TGTGCCAGCAGTCGGGGTAGACTAGCGGGAGGGCCGGACGGCACAGATACGCAGTATTTT. This codes for CASSRGRLAGGPDGTDTQYF.

This clonotype has just a few counts. The chain recombines TRBV28 with TRBJ1-2; D may be TRBD1 (5 bases). V lost 1 base, J lost 7 bases, and 7 bases lay in between. CDR1 and CDR2 from the germline V gene are MDHEN and SYDVKM. The CDR3 is 12 amino acids. The CDR3 reads CASSLSGGGYTF. CDR3 sequence (DNA): TGTGCCAGCAGTTTATCCGGGGGTGGCTACACCTTC.

The rearrangement links TRBV21-1 to TRBJ2-1; the tabulated D call, TRBD2, remains unverified against the DNA. TRBV21-1 is shown as a pseudogene. This CDR3 spans 18 amino acids. CDR3 DNA: TGTGCCAGCAGCAGAACGGGACTAGCGGAGGGGCTGTTGAATGAGCAGTTCTTC. Translation: CASSRTGLAEGLLNEQFF.

The gene calls are TRBV6-1 and TRBJ2-5; 9 bases match TRBD1. Germline V CDR1 and CDR2: MNHNS, SASEGT. The CDR3 has 17 amino acids. The V segment lost 5 bases and the J segment 7 bases; nucleotides outside the gene matches: 17. The CDR3 is CASSPGARGTGLGTQYF. DNA for the CDR3: TGTGCCAGCAGTCCAGGGGCAAGAGGGACAGGGTTAGGGACCCAGTACTTC.

The V call is TRBV3-1, the J call TRBJ2-5; no firm D call. V was clipped by 1 base and J by 5 bases, with 11 bases between them. This CDR3 has 14 amino acids. CDR1 LGHDT and CDR2 YNNKEL come from the germline V gene (reference sequence). The CDR3 bases are TGTGCCAGCAGCCAAGTTTCAGGAGACGAGACCCAGTACTTC. Its protein is CASSQVSGDETQYF.

V usage is TRBV9 and J usage is TRBJ2-3, with a possible D match to TRBD2 (5 bases). Germline lookup yields CDR1 SGDLS and CDR2 YYNGEE. The CDR3 is made up of 13 amino acids. With 4 bases removed from V and 9 bases from J, the gap between germline ends came to 15 bases. This chain's CDR3 is CASSTPSGETQYF. DNA of the CDR3: TGTGCCAGCAGCACCCCGTCCGGGGAGACGCAGTATTTT.